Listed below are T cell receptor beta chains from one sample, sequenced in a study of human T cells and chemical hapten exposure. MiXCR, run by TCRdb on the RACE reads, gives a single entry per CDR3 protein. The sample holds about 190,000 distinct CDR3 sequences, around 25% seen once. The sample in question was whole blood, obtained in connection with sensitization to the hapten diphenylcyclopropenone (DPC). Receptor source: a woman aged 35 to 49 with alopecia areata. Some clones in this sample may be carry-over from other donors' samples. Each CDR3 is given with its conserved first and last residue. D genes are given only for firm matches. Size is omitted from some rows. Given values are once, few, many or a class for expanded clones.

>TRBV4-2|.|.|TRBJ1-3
TGTGCCAGCAGCCAAGAAGTCAGGGCCTTCTCTGGAAACACCATATATTTT
CASSQEVRAFSGNTIYF
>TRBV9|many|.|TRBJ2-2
TGTGCCAGCAGCGTCTTGCCCGGGGAGCTGTTTTTT
CASSVLPGELFF
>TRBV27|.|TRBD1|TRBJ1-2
TGTGCCAGCAGTTTAACGGGACAGGACTATGGCTACACCTTC
CASSLTGQDYGYTF
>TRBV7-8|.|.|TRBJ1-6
TGTGCCAGCAGCTTAAGGTCACCGAGCTCCTATAATTCACCCCTCCACTTT
CASSLRSPSSYNSPLHF
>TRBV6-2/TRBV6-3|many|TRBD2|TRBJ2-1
TGTGCCAGCAGTTATAGCGGGGGCTCCTACAATGAGCAGTTCTTC
CASSYSGGSYNEQFF
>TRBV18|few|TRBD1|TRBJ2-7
TGTGCCAGCTCACAGGGGACAGACTACGAGCAGTACTTC
CASSQGTDYEQYF
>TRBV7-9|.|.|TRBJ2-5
TGTGCCAGCAGCTTATTACGGGCGGAGACCCAGTACTTC
CASSLLRAETQYF
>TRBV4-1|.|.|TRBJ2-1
TGCGCCAGCAGCCGACCAGACAGGCCCCTTTACAATGAGCAGTTCTTC
CASSRPDRPLYNEQFF
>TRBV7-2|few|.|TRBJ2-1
TGTGCCAGCAGGCAAGATTTGGGGGCAGCGTTACAGTTCTTC
CASRQDLGAALQFF
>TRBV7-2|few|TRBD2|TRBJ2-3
TGTGCCAGCAGCTTAGAGGGCAGCGGGGTAATGGGTACGCAGTATTTT
CASSLEGSGVMGTQYF
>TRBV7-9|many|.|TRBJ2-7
TGTGCCAGCAGCTTAGTATCAGGGACTGACGAGCAGTACTTC
CASSLVSGTDEQYF
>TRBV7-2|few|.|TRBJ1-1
TGTGCCAGCAGCCCCAGTCGGCGGGGCAGGGAGACCACTGAAGCTTTCTTT
CASSPSRRGRETTEAFF
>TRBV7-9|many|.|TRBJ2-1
TGTGCCAGCAGCCTAAGACTAGCCTACAATGAGCAGTTCTTC
CASSLRLAYNEQFF
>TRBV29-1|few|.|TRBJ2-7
TGCAGCGTTGAATCTGTAACACCAAGCTCCTACGAGCAGTACTTC
CSVESVTPSSYEQYF
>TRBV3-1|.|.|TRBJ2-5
TGTGCCAGCAGCCACTCGTCCCTAGTGGAGACCCAGTACTTC
CASSHSSLVETQYF
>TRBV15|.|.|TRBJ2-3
TGTGCCACCAGCGCCAAGCCCACAGCAGATACGCAGTATTTT
CATSAKPTADTQYF
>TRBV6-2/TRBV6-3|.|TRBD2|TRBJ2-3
TGTGCCAGCAGTTCCGCGGGTGGGAGGGGAGATACGCAGTATTTT
CASSSAGGRGDTQYF
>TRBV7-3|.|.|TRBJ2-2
TGTGCCAGCAGACTTAACTTGAACACCGGGGAGCTGTTTTTT
CASRLNLNTGELFF
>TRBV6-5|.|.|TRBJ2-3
TGTGCCAGCAGTTACCGCCTAGCAGCAGATACGCAGTATTTT
CASSYRLAADTQYF
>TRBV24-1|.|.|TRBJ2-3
TGTGCCACCAGTTCGAGCGCCGTGGAAGATACGCAGTATTTT
CATSSSAVEDTQYF
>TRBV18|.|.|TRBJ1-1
TGTGTCAGCTCACCAAGTTACAGGGACACTGAAGCTTTCTTT
CVSSPSYRDTEAFF
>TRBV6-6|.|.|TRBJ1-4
TGTGCCAGCATTCTCGGCCTAGGGGGTGAAAAACTGTTTTTT
CASILGLGGEKLFF
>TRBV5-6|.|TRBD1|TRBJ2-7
TGTGCCAGCAGCTGGGACAGGGGGCGGGAGCAGTACTTC
CASSWDRGREQYF
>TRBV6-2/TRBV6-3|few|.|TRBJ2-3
TGTGCCAGCAGGTCTCCCGCTACCACAGATACGCAGTATTTT
CASRSPATTDTQYF
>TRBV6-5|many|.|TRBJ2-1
TGTGCCAGCAGAAGTCAGGAACAGGGAGGGGATGAGCAGTTCTTC
CASRSQEQGGDEQFF
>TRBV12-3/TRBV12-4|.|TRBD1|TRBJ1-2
TGTGCCAGCAGTCCGAAGACAGGGGGCCATGGCTACACCTTC
CASSPKTGGHGYTF
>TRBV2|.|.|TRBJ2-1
TGTGCCAGCAGTCGAACCCCAAGTCAGGGGCAAAATGAGCAGTTCTTC
CASSRTPSQGQNEQFF
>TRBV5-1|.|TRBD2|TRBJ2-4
TGCGCCAGCAGCTCCGTAGCGGGAGGGCCGTTTGACATTCAGTACTTC
CASSSVAGGPFDIQYF
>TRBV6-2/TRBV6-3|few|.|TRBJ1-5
TGTGCCAGCAGAGGTGGTGGTCAGCCCCAGCATTTT
CASRGGGQPQHF
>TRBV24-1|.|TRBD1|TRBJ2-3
TGTGCCACCAGTGATTTAGGGACAGGGTCAGATACGCAGTATTTT
CATSDLGTGSDTQYF
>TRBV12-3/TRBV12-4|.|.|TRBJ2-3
TGTGCCAGCAGTTTACTTATTAGCACAGATACGCAGTATTTT
CASSLLISTDTQYF
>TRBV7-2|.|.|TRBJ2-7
TGTGCCAGCAGCCCATCGGGGGCCAGGACCTACGAGCAGTACTTC
CASSPSGARTYEQYF